These 6 T cell receptor beta chains came from one sample sequenced in a study of technical replicates of blood from four donors. Sequencing used immunoSEQ multiplex PCR; TCRdb keeps in-frame clones, though not all of them. The data contain 45,000 to 60,000 clones, roughly 95% of them singletons. The source material was T cells isolated from PBMCs. These receptors all come from a human donor in good health.

The chain joins TRBV4-2 to TRBJ2-3, with D possibly matching TRBD2 (6 bases). Per the germline V gene, CDR1 is LGHNA and CDR2 is YNFKEQ. Trimming shortened V by 4 bases and J by 5 bases, and 22 bases separated the two germline ends. The CDR3 totals 17 residues. The CDR3 DNA follows: TGTGCCAGCAGCCGAGAAATCATAGCGGAGGTGGGAGATACGCAGTATTTT. Its protein is CASSREIIAEVGDTQYF.

The chain links TRBV23-1 to TRBJ2-7; tentative D call: TRBD1 (5 bases). TRBV23-1 has ORF status, its function being uncertain. V was shortened by 2 bases and J by 3 bases, with 5 bases between the two germline ends. This CDR3 is 12 amino acids long. CDR3 amino acids: CASSQRGYEQYF. The CDR3 region has the DNA TGCGCCAGCAGTCAAAGGGGCTACGAGCAGTACTTC.

The V and J genes are TRBV4-3 and TRBJ1-2, with D possibly TRBD1 on 6 matching bases. Germline V lookup: CDR1 LGHNA, CDR2 YSLEER. This CDR3 spans 15 amino acids. V shed 0 bases and J shed 4 bases, with 12 bases lying between them. The CDR3 protein is CASSQDQNRAYGYTF. CDR3 in DNA: TGCGCCAGCAGCCAAGATCAAAACAGGGCCTATGGCTACACCTTC.

The chain recombines TRBV28 with TRBJ1-5; TRBD1 is a possible D gene (6 bases). Germline assignment: CDR1 MDHEN and CDR2 SYDVKM. The CDR3 covers 13 residues. The germline V and J ends were trimmed by 3 bases and 9 bases, with 12 bases remaining between them. This CDR3 is CASSFSGVLPQHF. For the CDR3, the DNA is TGTGCCAGCAGTTTCTCAGGGGTCCTGCCCCAGCATTTT.

This clone came up once. The rearrangement links TRBV4-1 to TRBJ2-5; 7 nucleotides line up with TRBD2. Germline CDR1 is MGHRA and CDR2 is YSYEKL. The CDR3 consists of 16 residues. V lost 0 bases and J lost 5; bases outside the gene matches: 9. The CDR3 DNA follows: TGCGCCAGCAGCCAAGATGGGGGAGGGCCGGGTGAGACCCAGTACTTC. This gives the protein CASSQDGGGPGETQYF.

This chain joins TRBV27 and TRBJ2-1; possible D gene TRBD2, 6 bases. With 10 bases removed from V and 4 bases from J, the gap between germline ends came to 11 bases. This CDR3 has 12 residues. Germline values: CDR1 MNHEY, CDR2 SMNVEV (reference sequence). CDR3 bases: TGTGCCATAATGACTAGATACAATGAGCAGTTCTTC. Its translation: CAIMTRYNEQFF.